The 12 T cell receptor beta chains in this list originate from one sample, sequenced in a study of technical replicates of blood from several donors. The table came from immunoSEQ multiplex PCR; TCRdb's copy has only in-frame clones and leaves some out. The data show more than 65,000 clones, with over 90% seen just once and approximately 0.4% held by the top ten. The source material was T cells isolated from PBMCs. All receptors derive from a human donor in good health.

This clone showed up just once. The chain is built from TRBV6-5 and TRBJ2-1; 11 bases match TRBD2. The CDR3 covers 14 residues. Germline lookup yields CDR1 MNHEY and CDR2 SVGAGI. Unmatched junction bases numbered 4, after V lost 5 bases and J lost 7 bases. The CDR3 nucleotides are TGTGCCAGCAGTCTACTAGCGGGAGATAATGAGCAGTTCTTC. As protein: CASSLLAGDNEQFF.

For this clone: Its ends do not fully match the called genes, so a read error is possible. The CDR3 DNA reads TGTGCTAGCAGCCCCCCCTCTAGTTCTGAGCAGTTCTTC. Its translation is CASSPPSSSEQFF. The gene calls are TRBV7-7 and TRBJ2-1; no reliable D call. Germline CDR1 and CDR2: SSHAT and FNYEAQ (reference sequence). The CDR3 sequence is 13 residues long.

The CDR3 DNA reads TGCGCCAGCAGCGAGGCGGGAGGGGCGAACACCGGGGAGCTGTTTTTT. Translating it yields CASSEAGGANTGELFF. This chain joins TRBV5-1 and TRBJ2-2; 9 bases map to TRBD2. The CDR3 is made up of 16 amino acids. CDR1 is SGHRS and CDR2 is YFSETQ in the germline V gene. After removal of 4 bases from V and 0 bases from J, the junction contained 4 bases not matched to a gene.

This rearrangement joins TRBV5-6 to TRBJ1-1; D gene uncertain. This CDR3 is built from 13 residues. Germline V gives CDR1 SGHDT, CDR2 YYEEEE. V was shortened by 0 bases and J by 4 bases, with 7 bases between the two germline ends. In DNA form, the CDR3 reads TGTGCCAGCAGCTTGGCGGGATTCACTGAAGCTTTCTTT. This codes for CASSLAGFTEAFF.

This clone appeared once. This rearrangement joins TRBV7-9 to TRBJ2-5; a weak D match, TRBD1 (6 bases). This CDR3 is built from 10 residues. The V and J ends lost 8 bases and 5 bases respectively, with 6 bases between them. Germline V gene lookup returns CDR1 SEHNR and CDR2 FQNEAQ (reference sequence). This chain's CDR3 is CASGGETQYF. In DNA form, the CDR3 reads TGTGCCAGCGGGGGCGAGACCCAGTACTTC.

This clone was seen more than once but under ten times. The chain is built from TRBV19 and TRBJ2-7; 7 bases are shared with TRBD2. The germline CDR1 and CDR2 sequences are LNHDA and SQIVND (reference sequence). The CDR3 has 14 amino acids. Trimming cost V 6 bases and J 3 bases; bases outside gene matches: 8. CDR3: CASSDAREGYEQYF. CDR3 nucleotides: TGTGCCAGTAGCGACGCTAGGGAGGGCTACGAGCAGTACTTC.

The genes are TRBV2 and TRBJ2-7, with 9 bases matching TRBD1. With V trimmed by 0 bases and J by 1 base, 4 bases remained unmatched. This CDR3 spans 16 amino acids. In germline, CDR1 is SNHLY, CDR2 FYNNEI. DNA of the CDR3: TGTGCCAGCAGTGAAGCCCCACAGGGGGCTTCCTACGAGCAGTACTTC. It codes for CASSEAPQGASYEQYF.

Only a few counts were recorded for this clone. V usage is TRBV9 and J usage is TRBJ1-1; D is unclear. CDR1 and CDR2 (germline): SGDLS, YYNGEE. Trimming pared 3 bases from V and 0 bases from J, leaving 6 bases between. The CDR3 is 13 amino acids. The CDR3 is CASSAGLNTEAFF. The CDR3 nucleotides are TGTGCCAGCAGCGCAGGCCTGAACACTGAAGCTTTCTTT.

This clone was found once. The chain couples TRBV9 to TRBJ1-3; no reliable D call. Germline-derived CDR1 and CDR2 are SGDLS and YYNGEE. Trimming stripped 3 bases from V and 0 bases from J, with 10 bases between. The CDR3 totals 15 residues. The CDR3 is CASSGGDISGNTIYF. CDR3 DNA: TGTGCCAGCAGCGGCGGGGATATCTCTGGAAACACCATATATTTT.

The chain links TRBV5-1 to TRBJ1-2, with D unclear. CDR1 is SGHRS and CDR2 is YFSETQ in the germline V gene. This CDR3 region has 13 residues. Trimming removed 4 bases at V and 4 bases at J, with 11 bases between. The CDR3 DNA reads TGCGCCAGCAGCCCCGGCCACAGCTATGGCTACACCTTC. Translating gives CASSPGHSYGYTF.

The CDR3 sequence: CASSLFGTQTINYGYTF. DNA of the CDR3: TGCGCCAGCAGCTTGTTCGGGACACAGACCATTAACTATGGCTACACCTTC. The chain is built from TRBV5-1 and TRBJ1-2, with a possible D match to TRBD1 (6 bases). Trimming stripped 1 base from V and 1 base from J, with 17 bases between. Germline V lookup: CDR1 SGHRS, CDR2 YFSETQ. CDR3 length equals 17 residues.

V is TRBV27 and J is TRBJ1-1; TRBD1 aligns across 8 bases. Germline trimming cut 2 bases from V and 0 bases from J; bases unmatched to any gene: 5. The CDR3 has 16 residues. Germline assignment: CDR1 MNHEY and CDR2 SMNVEV (reference sequence). CDR3 sequence (DNA): TGTGCCAGCAGTTTAGGCCAGGGGGCGATGAACACTGAAGCTTTCTTT. Encoded protein: CASSLGQGAMNTEAFF.